The entry below describes one TCR beta chain. This clone was detected only once. Its antigen remains undetermined. Qualities for individual bases were not recorded, and no much larger clone is one base off. TCRbeta CDR3 regions were amplified from genomic DNA by means of the immunoSEQ Assay, a bias-controlled multiplex PCR. The paper's processing steps were these. The number of nucleated cells in each sample was estimated by amplification of reference gene primers within the assay. To quantify the absolute abundance of each unique TCRbeta CDR3 rearrangement, sequence reads were collapsed and filtered. For each sample, productive Simpson clonality was calculated as the square root of Simpson's diversity index across productive rearrangements. The immuneACCESS repertoire file appears here via TCRdb, limited to in-frame rearrangements. These files lack a portion of the clones; in checked studies, under half of the deficit traces to unresolved V genes, and the cause of the others is not known. V and J calls and clone size follow that table, whereas D and trimming were derived from the DNA. The sample table contains around 110,000 clones; only one count was recorded for approximately 82% of them. Less than 9% of the sample comes from the top ten.

The data stem from a study of blood T cell repertoires in COVID-19 (TCRdb year 2020). Concerning the study at large: Samples covering the acute and convalescent phases of COVID-19 were provided by collaborators in the United States, Italy and Spain. The material from the prospective study consisted of cDNA or gDNA derived from T cells, B-cell-depleted T cells, or PBMCs. The dataset comprised deeply sampled blood TCRbeta repertoires from subjects exposed to, actively infected with, or recovered from COVID-19. A freely available public database, intended as a resource for researchers studying the immune response to SARS-CoV-2, is where the repertoires were released. Samples came from the ongoing ImmuneRACE study (first 160 participants) plus 1,254 subjects from 6 global collaborators. The sample metadata nearly always contained a de-identified subject ID, COVID-19 status, age in years and sex. HLA class I and class II types, where available, came from metadata supplied by the sample provider rather than from assay-based typing. General findings and caveats noted by the study authors: How much clinical and demographic metadata was included differed by source and by participant, and the metadata was provided uncurated.

Each collaborating institution followed its own protocols to collect whole blood in K2EDTA tubes. For TCRbeta analysis, collaborators shipped samples as frozen whole blood, isolated PBMCs, or DNA extracted from either of those sample types. V was cut back by 1 base and J by 8 bases, leaving a gap of 10 bases between them. The CDR3 has 13 amino acids, counting the end cysteine and phenylalanine. Just CDR3 DNA is preserved here, 39 bases in frame from base 1. The germline V gene (reference sequence) sets CDR1 to SEHNR and CDR2 to FQNEAQ. This TCR derives from a man in his 70s with active or convalescent COVID-19. Recombination connected TRBV7-9 to TRBJ2-3, and perhaps TRBD2 as D gene, on 6 matching bases. The sequenced sample consisted of peripheral blood. The CDR3 reads CASSLVGGVTQYF. The nucleotides are TGTGCCAGCAGCTTAGTCGGGGGAGTTACGCAGTATTTT.